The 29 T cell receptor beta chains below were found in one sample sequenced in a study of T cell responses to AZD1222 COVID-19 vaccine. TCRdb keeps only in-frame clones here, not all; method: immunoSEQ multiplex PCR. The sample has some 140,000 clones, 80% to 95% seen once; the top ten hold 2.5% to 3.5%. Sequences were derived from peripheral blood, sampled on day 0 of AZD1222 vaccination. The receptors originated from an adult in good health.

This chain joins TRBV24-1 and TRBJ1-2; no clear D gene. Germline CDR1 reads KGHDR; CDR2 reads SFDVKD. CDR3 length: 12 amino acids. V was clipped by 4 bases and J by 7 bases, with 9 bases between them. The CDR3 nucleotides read TGTGCCACCAGTGACACCCGAGGTGGCTACACCTTC. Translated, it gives CATSDTRGGYTF.

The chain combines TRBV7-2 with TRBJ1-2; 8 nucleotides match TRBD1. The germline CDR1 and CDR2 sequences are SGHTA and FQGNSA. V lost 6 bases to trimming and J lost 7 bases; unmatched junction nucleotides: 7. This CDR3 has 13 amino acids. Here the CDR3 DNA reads TGTGCCAGCAGTCCGGACAGGGAGGGTGGCTACACCTTC. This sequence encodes CASSPDREGGYTF.

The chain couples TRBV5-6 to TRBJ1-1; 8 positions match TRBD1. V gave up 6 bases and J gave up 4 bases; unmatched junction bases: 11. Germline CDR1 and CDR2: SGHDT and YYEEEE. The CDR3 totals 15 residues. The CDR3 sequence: CASTAAGQAITEAFF. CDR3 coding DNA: TGTGCCAGCACGGCAGCGGGACAGGCTATCACTGAAGCTTTCTTT. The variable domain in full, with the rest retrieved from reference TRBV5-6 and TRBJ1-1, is DAGVTQSPTHLIKTRGQQVTLRCSPKSGHDTVSWYQQALGQGPQFIFQYYEEEERQRGNFPDRFSGHQFPNYSSELNVNALLLGDSALYLCASTAAGQAITEAFFGQGTRLTVV.

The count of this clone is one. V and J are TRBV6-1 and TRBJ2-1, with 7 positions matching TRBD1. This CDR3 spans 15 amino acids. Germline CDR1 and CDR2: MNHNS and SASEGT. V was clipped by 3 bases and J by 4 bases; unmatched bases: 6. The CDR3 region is CASSDRQGSYNEQFF. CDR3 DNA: TGTGCCAGCAGTGATCGACAGGGCTCATACAATGAGCAGTTCTTC.

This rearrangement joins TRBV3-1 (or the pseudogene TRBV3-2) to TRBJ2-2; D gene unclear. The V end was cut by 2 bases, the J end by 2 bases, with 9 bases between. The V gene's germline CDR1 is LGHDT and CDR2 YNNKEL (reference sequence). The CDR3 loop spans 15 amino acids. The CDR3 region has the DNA TGTGCCAGCAGCCAAATGGCAGCAAACACCGGGGAGCTGTTTTTT. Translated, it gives CASSQMAANTGELFF.

For the CDR3, the DNA is TGCGCCAGCAACCTTCTGGCTAGCGGGAGCTTGGAGACCCAGTACTTC. This codes for CASNLLASGSLETQYF. The chain joins TRBV5-1 to TRBJ2-5, with 10 positions matching TRBD2. The CDR3 consists of 16 residues. Germline V gene sequence: CDR1 SGHRS, CDR2 YFSETQ. Trimming cost V 6 bases and J 5 bases; bases outside gene matches: 13.

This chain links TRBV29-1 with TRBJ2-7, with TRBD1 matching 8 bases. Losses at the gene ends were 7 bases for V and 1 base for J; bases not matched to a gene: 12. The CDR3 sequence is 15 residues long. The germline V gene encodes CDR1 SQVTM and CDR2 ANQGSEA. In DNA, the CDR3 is TGCAGCGCTTGGGCCGGACAGGGTTTTTCCTACGAGCAGTACTTC. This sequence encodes CSAWAGQGFSYEQYF.

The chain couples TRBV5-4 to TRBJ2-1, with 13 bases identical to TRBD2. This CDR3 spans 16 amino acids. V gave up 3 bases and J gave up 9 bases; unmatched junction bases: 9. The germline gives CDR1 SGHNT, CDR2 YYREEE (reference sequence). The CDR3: CASSSGLAGINVEQFF. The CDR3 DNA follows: TGTGCCAGCAGCTCGGGACTAGCGGGGATTAATGTTGAGCAGTTCTTC.

CDR3 DNA: TGTGCCAGCAGTTGGAGGGGGTCGAACACTGAAGCTTTCTTT. It translates to CASSWRGSNTEAFF. The V gene is TRBV27, the J gene TRBJ1-1, with TRBD1 as a possible D gene (6 bases). V lost 4 bases and J 1 base, leaving 10 bases between the germline ends. The CDR3 totals 14 residues. Germline lookup yields CDR1 MNHEY and CDR2 SMNVEV (reference sequence).

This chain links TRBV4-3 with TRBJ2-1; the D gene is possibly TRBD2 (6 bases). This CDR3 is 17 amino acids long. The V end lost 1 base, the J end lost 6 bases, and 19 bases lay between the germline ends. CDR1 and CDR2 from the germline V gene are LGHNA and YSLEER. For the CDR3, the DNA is TGCGCCAGCAGCCAAGCGTTCAGGCGGGAAGGAAGCAATGAGCAGTTCTTC. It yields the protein CASSQAFRREGSNEQFF.

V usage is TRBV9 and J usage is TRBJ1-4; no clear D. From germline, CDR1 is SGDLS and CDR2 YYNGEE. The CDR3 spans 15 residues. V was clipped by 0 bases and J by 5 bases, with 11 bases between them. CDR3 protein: CASSVGEGSNEKLFF. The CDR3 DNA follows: TGTGCCAGCAGCGTAGGAGAGGGTTCCAATGAAAAACTGTTTTTT.

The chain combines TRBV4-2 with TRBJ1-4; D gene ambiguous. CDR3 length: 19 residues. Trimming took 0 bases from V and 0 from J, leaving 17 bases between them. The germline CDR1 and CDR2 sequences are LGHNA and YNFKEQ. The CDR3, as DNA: TGTGCCAGCAGCCAAGATAAAGGAGGAGGAGATGCAACTAATGAAAAACTGTTTTTT. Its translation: CASSQDKGGGDATNEKLFF.

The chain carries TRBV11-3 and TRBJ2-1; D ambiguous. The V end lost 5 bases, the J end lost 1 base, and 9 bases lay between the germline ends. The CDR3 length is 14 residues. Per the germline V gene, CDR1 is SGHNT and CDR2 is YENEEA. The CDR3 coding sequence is TGTGCCAGCAGCCCTGGGGTGTCCTACAATGAGCAGTTCTTC. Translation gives CASSPGVSYNEQFF.

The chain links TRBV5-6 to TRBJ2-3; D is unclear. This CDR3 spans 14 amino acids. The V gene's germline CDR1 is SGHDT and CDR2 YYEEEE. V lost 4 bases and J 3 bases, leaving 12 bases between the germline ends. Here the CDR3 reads CASSLGSRTDTQYF. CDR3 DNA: TGTGCCAGCAGCCTCGGGTCTCGTACAGATACGCAGTATTTT.

The CDR3 nucleotides read TGTGCCAGCAGTTACTTAGGGAACTTTGGCTATGGCTACACCTTC. Its protein product is CASSYLGNFGYGYTF. V and J are TRBV6-5 and TRBJ1-2, with D unresolved. This CDR3 spans 15 amino acids. Germline CDR1 reads MNHEY; CDR2 reads SVGAGI. Trimming stripped 1 base from V and 4 bases from J, with 13 bases between.

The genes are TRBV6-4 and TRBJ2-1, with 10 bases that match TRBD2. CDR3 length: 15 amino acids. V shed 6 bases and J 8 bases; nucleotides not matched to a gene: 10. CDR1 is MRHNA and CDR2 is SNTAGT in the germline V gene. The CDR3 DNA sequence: TGTGCCAGCAGAATAGCGGGAGGTATCATGGATGAGCAGTTCTTC. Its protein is CASRIAGGIMDEQFF.

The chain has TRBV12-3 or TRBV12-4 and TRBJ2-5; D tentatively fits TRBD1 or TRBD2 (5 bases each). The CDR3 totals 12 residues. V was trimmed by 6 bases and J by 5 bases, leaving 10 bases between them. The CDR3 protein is CASRSGRETQYF. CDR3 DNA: TGTGCCAGCAGATCGGGACGGGAGACCCAGTACTTC.

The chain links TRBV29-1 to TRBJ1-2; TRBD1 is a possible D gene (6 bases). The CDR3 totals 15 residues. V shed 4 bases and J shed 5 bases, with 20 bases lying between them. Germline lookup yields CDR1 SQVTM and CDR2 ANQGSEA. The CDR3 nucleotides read TGCAGCGTTGTACCGGTGACAGGCCAAATTTATGGCTACACCTTC. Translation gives CSVVPVTGQIYGYTF. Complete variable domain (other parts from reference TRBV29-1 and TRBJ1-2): SAVISQKPSRDICQRGTSLTIQCQVDSQVTMMFWYRQQPGQSLTLIATANQGSEATYESGFVIDKFPISRPNLTFSTLTVSNMSPEDSSIYLCSVVPVTGQIYGYTFGSGTRLTVV.

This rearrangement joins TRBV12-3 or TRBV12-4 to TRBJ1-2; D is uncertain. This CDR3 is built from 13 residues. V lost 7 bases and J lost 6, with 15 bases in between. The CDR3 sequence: CASTIEARHGYTF. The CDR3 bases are TGTGCCAGCACCATTGAGGCCCGGCATGGCTACACCTTC.

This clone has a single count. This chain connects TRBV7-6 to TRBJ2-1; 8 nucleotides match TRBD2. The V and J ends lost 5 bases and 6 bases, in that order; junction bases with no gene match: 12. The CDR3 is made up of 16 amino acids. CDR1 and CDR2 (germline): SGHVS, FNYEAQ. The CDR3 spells CASSQVSGSHVNEQFF. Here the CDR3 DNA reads TGTGCCAGCAGCCAGGTGAGCGGGAGTCACGTCAATGAGCAGTTCTTC. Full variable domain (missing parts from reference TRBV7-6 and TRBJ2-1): GAGVSQSPRYKVTKRGQDVALRCDPISGHVSLYWYRQALGQGPEFLTYFNYEAQQDKSGLPNDRFSAERPEGSISTLTIQRTEQRDSAMYRCASSQVSGSHVNEQFFGPGTRLTVL.

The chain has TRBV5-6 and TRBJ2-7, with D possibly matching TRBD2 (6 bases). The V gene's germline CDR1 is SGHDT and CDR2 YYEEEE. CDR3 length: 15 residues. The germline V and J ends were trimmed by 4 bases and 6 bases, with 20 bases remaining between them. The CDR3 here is CASSRIGWGDGEQYF. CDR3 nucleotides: TGTGCCAGCAGCCGTATTGGGTGGGGGGATGGCGAGCAGTACTTC. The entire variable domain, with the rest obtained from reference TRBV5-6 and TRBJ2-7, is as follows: DAGVTQSPTHLIKTRGQQVTLRCSPKSGHDTVSWYQQALGQGPQFIFQYYEEEERQRGNFPDRFSGHQFPNYSSELNVNALLLGDSALYLCASSRIGWGDGEQYFGPGTRLTVT.

In DNA form, the CDR3 reads TGTGCCAGCAGGGGACAGAGCAATGAGCAGTTCTTC. Translation gives CASRGQSNEQFF. The chain links TRBV5-5 to TRBJ2-1; 7 bases line up with TRBD1. The germline V gene encodes CDR1 SGHKS and CDR2 YYEKEE (reference sequence). The CDR3 length is 12 residues. Trimming took 5 bases from V and 6 from J; bases not matched to a gene: 2.

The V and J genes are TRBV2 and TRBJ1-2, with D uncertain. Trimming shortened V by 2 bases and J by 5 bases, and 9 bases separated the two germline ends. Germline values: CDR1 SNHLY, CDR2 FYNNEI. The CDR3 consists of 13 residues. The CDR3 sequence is CASSEKKGYGYTF. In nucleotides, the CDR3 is TGTGCCAGCAGTGAAAAGAAGGGTTATGGCTACACCTTC.

The CDR3 sequence: CASSSWDGYEQYF. DNA for the CDR3: TGTGCCAGCAGCTCCTGGGACGGGTACGAGCAGTACTTC. The chain combines TRBV9 with TRBJ2-7; the D gene could be TRBD1 or TRBD2 (5 bases each). Trimming pared 4 bases from V and 4 bases from J, leaving 12 bases between. The CDR3 covers 13 residues. Germline lookup yields CDR1 SGDLS and CDR2 YYNGEE.

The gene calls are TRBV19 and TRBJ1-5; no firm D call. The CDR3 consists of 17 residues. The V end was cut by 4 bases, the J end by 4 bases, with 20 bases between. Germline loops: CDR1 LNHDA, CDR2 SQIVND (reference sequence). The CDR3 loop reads CASSSFKPGGLNQPQHF. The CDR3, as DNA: TGTGCCAGTAGTAGCTTCAAACCGGGAGGTTTGAATCAGCCCCAGCATTTT.

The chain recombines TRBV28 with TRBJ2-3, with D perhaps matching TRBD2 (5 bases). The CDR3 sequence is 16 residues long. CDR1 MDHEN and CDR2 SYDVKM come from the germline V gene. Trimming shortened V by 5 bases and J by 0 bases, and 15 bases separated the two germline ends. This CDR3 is CASSPPRETSTDTQYF. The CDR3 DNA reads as TGTGCCAGCAGTCCCCCGAGGGAAACTAGCACAGATACGCAGTATTTT.

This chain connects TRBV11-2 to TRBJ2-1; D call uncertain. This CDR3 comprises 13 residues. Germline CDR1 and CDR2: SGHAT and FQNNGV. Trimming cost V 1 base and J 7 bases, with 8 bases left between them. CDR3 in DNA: TGTGCCAGCAGCTTAGGCCCCCCGAATGAGCAGTTCTTC. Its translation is CASSLGPPNEQFF.

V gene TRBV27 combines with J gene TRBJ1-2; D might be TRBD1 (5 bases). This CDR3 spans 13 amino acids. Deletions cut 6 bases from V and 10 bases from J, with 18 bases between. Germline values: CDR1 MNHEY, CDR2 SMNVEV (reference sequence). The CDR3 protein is CASRPKTDMDYTF. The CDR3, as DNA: TGTGCCAGCAGACCGAAAACGGACATGGACTACACCTTC.

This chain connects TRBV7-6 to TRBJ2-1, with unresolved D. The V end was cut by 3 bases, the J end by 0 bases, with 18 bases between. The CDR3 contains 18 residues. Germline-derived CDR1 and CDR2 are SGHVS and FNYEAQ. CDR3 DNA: TGTGCCAGCAGCTTGTCCGCTTTGGCGGTAAGCTCCTACAATGAGCAGTTCTTC. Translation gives CASSLSALAVSSYNEQFF.